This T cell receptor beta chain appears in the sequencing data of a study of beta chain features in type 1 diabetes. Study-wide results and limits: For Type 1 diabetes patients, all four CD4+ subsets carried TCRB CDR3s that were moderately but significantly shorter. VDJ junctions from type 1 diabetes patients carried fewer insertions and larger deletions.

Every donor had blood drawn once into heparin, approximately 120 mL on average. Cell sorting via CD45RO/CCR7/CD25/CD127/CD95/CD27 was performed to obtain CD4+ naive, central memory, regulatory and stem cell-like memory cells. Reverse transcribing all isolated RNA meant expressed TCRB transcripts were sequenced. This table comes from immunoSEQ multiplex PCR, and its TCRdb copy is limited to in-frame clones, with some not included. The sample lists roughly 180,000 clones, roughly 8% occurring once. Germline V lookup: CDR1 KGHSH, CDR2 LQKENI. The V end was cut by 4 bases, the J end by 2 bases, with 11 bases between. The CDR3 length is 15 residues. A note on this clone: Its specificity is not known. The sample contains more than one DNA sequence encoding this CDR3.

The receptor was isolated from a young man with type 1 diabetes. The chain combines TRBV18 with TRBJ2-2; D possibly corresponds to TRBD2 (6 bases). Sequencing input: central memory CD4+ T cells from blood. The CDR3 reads CASSRSGTNTGELFF. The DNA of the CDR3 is TGTGCCAGCTCACGATCCGGGACTAACACCGGGGAGCTGTTTTTT. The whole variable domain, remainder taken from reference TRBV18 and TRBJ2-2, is NAGVMQNPRHLVRRRGQEARLRCSPMKGHSHVYWYRQLPEEGLKFMVYLQKENIIDESGMPKERFSAEFPKEGPSILRIQQVVRGDSAAYFCASSRSGTNTGELFFGEGSRLTVL.